This T cell receptor (beta chain) was found in a study of T cells in localized non-small cell lung cancer. Worth noting for this clone: What it recognizes is unknown. The germline gene is not matched at one end of the junction; a read error may be the cause. The same CDR3 is also encoded by other DNA sequences in this sample.

The method was immunoSEQ multiplex PCR; TCRdb's version includes in-frame clones alone and lacks a portion of them. This sample yields under 150,000 clones, of which around 90% are seen a single time; 1.7% belongs to the top ten. General study findings and limits: The study linked higher blood T cell density to longer overall survival. In uninvolved adjacent lung, T cell clonality reached its highest value, exceeding tumor. Sequencing involved a lone tumor region, leaving heterogeneity possible. In adjacent lung, a median around 55 of the top 100 tumor clones were found.

The sample was peripheral blood, taken before any cancer treatment. The receptor's source is a female donor aged 60 or older with stage I lung adenocarcinoma.

CDR3 region: CASSFGGVLWGEDTQYF. In nucleotides, the CDR3 is TGTGCCAGCAGTTTTGGTGGAGTCCTTTGGGGGGAAGATACACAGTATTTT. The genes are TRBV27 and TRBJ2-3, with D perhaps TRBD2 (6 bases). CDR1 and CDR2 from the germline V gene are MNHEY and SMNVEV (reference sequence). The CDR3 runs 17 residues.